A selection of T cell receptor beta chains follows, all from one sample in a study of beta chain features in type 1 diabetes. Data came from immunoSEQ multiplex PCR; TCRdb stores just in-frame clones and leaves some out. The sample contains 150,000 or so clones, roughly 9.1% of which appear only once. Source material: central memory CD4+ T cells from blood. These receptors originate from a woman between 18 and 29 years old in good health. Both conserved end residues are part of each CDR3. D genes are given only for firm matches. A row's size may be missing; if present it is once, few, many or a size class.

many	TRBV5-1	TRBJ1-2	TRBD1	TGCGCCAGCAGCCCAGGGACAGGGGGCGACGGCTACACCTTC	CASSPGTGGDGYTF
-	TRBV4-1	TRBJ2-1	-	TGCGCCAGCAGCCAAGTGAGGACTTGGAGCTCCTACAATGAGCAGTTCTTC	CASSQVRTWSSYNEQFF
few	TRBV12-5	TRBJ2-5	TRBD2	TGTGCGGATACGAGACTAGCGGGACAAGAGACCCAGTACTTC	CADTRLAGQETQYF
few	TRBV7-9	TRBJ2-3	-	TGTGCCAGCAGCTTCGGACAGAGCACAGATACGCAGTATTTT	CASSFGQSTDTQYF
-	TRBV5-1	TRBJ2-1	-	TGCGCCAGCAGCTCCCGCGGGGGCGTCTCCTACAATGAGCAGTTCTTC	CASSSRGGVSYNEQFF
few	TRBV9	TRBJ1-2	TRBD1	TGTGCCAGCAGGGGGACAGGGGGGGGCTACACCTTC	CASRGTGGGYTF
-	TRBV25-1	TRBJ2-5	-	TGTGCCAGCAGTGAATGGAGGAGCGGAGGGGCAACGGAGACCCAGTACTTC	CASSEWRSGGATETQYF
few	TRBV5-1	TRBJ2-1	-	TGCGCCAGCAGCTCCTCTAGCGTTGAGCAGTTCTTC	CASSSSSVEQFF
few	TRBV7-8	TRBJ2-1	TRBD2	TGTGCCAGCAGCCGGACTAGGGGCGCGGTAGGTGAGCAGTTCTTC	CASSRTRGAVGEQFF
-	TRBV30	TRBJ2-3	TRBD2	TGTGCCTGGAGTACGGGGAGGGCCCCAGATACGCAGTATTTT	CAWSTGRAPDTQYF
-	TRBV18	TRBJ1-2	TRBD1	TGTGCCAGCTCACCGGCCGGGACAGGGGAAGGCTACACCTTC	CASSPAGTGEGYTF
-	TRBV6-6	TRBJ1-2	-	TGTGCCAGCAGTCCCCGACTGAGCGATGGCTACACCTTC	CASSPRLSDGYTF
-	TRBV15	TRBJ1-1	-	TGTGCCACCAGCGCACCTCCCGGGTCATACACTGAAGCTTTCTTT	CATSAPPGSYTEAFF
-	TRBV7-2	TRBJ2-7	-	TGTGCCAGCAGCTCGGGACACGACTCCTACGAGCAGTACTTC	CASSSGHDSYEQYF
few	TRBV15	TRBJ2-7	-	TGTGCCACCAGCAGCCAGGGAGGCTACGAGCAGTACTTC	CATSSQGGYEQYF
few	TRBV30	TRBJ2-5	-	TGTGCCTGGAGTGTACGAGGGTTCGGAGAGACCCAGTACTTC	CAWSVRGFGETQYF
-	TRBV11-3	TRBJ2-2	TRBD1	TGTGCCAGCAGACCGGACAGGGTGGGCACCGGGGAGCTGTTTTTT	CASRPDRVGTGELFF
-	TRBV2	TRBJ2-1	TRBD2	TGTGCCCGCGCTAGGCTAGCGGGGAAAAGCTCCTACAATGAGCAGTTCTTC	CARARLAGKSSYNEQFF
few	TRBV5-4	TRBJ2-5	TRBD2	TGTGCCAGCAGCCCCAGGGGGGGACTAGCGTTCGGGGAGACCCAGTACTTC	CASSPRGGLAFGETQYF
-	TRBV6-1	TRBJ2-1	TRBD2	TGTGCCAGCCTGGGACTAGCGGGAGACAATGAGCAGTTCTTC	CASLGLAGDNEQFF
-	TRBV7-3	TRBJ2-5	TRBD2	TGTGCCAGCAGCTCCGGGACTAGCGGCACCCAGTACTTC	CASSSGTSGTQYF
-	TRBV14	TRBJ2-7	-	TGTGCCAGCAGCCTCGGAGGGAGCGGCGGACCCCAGGAGCAGTACTTC	CASSLGGSGGPQEQYF
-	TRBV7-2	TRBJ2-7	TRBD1	TGTGCCAGCAGCTTACAACAGGGGGGCGAGCAGTACTTC	CASSLQQGGEQYF
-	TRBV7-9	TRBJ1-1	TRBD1	TGTGCCAGCAGCTTAGGAGACAGGGGTCGGAACACTGAAGCTTTCTTT	CASSLGDRGRNTEAFF
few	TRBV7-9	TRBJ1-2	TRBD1	TGTGCCAGCAGCCCTGGGACAGCTAACTATGGCTACACCTTC	CASSPGTANYGYTF